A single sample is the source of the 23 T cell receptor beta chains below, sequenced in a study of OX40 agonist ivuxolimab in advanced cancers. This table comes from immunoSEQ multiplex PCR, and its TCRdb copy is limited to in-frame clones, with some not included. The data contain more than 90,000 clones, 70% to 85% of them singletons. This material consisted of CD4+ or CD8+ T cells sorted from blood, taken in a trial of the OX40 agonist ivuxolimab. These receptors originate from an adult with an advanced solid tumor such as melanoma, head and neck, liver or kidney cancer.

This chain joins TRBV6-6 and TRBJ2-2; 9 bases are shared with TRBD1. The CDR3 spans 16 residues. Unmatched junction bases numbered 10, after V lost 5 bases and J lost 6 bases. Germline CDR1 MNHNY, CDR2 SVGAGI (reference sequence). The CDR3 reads CASSKPRDRVAGELFF. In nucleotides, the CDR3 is TGTGCCAGCAGTAAACCCCGGGACAGGGTTGCCGGGGAGCTGTTTTTT.

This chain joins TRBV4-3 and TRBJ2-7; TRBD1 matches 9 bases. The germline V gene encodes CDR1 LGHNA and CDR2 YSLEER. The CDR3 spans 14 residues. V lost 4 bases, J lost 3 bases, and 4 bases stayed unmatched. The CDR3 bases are TGCGCCAGCAGCCCTGGGACAGGGCTCTACGAGCAGTACTTC. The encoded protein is CASSPGTGLYEQYF.

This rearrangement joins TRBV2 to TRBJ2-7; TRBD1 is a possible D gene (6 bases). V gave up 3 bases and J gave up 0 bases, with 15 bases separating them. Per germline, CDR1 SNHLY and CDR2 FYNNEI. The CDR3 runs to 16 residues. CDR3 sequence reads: CASSDTWTVPSYEQYF. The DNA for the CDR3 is TGTGCCAGCAGTGACACTTGGACAGTCCCCTCCTACGAGCAGTACTTC.

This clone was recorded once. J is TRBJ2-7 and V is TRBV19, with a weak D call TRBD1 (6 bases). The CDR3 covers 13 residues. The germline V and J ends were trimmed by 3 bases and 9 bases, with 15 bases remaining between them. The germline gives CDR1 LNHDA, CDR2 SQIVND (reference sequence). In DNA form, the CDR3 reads TGTGCCAGTAGTATGGAAAAGGGGGAAGGGCAGTACTTC. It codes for CASSMEKGEGQYF.

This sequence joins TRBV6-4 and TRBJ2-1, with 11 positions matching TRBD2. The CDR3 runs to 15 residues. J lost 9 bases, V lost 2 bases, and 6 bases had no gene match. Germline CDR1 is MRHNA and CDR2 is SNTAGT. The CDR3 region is CASSDPSGGRFEQFF. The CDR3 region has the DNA TGTGCCAGCAGTGACCCTAGCGGGGGGCGCTTTGAGCAGTTCTTC.

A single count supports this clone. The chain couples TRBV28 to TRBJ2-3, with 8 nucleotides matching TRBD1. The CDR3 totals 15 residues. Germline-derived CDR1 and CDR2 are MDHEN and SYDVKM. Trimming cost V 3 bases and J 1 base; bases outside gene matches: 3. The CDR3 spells CASSFPGQGTDTQYF. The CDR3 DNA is TGTGCCAGCAGTTTCCCGGGACAGGGCACAGATACGCAGTATTTT.

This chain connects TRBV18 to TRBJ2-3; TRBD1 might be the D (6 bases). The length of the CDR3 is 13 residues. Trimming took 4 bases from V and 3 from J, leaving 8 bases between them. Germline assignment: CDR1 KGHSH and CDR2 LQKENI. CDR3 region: CASSRDKTDTQYF. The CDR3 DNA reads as TGTGCCAGCTCACGGGACAAAACAGATACGCAGTATTTT.

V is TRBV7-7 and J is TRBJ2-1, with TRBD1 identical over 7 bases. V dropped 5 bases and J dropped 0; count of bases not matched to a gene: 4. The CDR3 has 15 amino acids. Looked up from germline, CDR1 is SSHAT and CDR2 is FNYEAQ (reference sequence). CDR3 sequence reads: CASSTGQSSYNEQFF. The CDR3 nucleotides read TGTGCCAGCAGCACGGGACAGAGCTCCTACAATGAGCAGTTCTTC.

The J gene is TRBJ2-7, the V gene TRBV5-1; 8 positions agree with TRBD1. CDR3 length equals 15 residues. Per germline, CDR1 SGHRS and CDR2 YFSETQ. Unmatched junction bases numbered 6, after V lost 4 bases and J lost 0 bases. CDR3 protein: CASSDGTGPSYEQYF. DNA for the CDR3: TGCGCCAGCAGCGACGGGACAGGTCCCTCCTACGAGCAGTACTTC.

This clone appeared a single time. The CDR3 DNA reads TGTGCCAGCAGCCCGGGACTAGCGGGGGGCCAAGATACGCAGTATTTT. Amino acid sequence: CASSPGLAGGQDTQYF. The rearrangement joins TRBV7-3 to TRBJ2-3; 15 bases map to TRBD2. CDR1 is SGHTA, CDR2 FQGTGA, per germline. The CDR3 has 16 residues. J gave up 5 bases and V 5 bases, and 5 bases lay outside the gene matches. Together with reference TRBV7-3 and TRBJ2-3, the CDR3 gives the full variable domain: GAGVSQTPSNKVTEKGKYVELRCDPISGHTALYWYRQSLGQGPEFLIYFQGTGAADDSGLPNDRFFAVRPEGSVSTLKIQRTERGDSAVYLCASSPGLAGGQDTQYFGPGTRLTVL.

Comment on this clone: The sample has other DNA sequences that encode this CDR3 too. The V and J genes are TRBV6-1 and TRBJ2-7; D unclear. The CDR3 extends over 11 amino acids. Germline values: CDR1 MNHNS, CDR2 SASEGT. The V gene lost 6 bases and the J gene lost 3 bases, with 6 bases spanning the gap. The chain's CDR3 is CASSRSYEQYF. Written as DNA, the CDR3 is TGTGCCAGCAGCCGGAGCTACGAGCAGTACTTC.

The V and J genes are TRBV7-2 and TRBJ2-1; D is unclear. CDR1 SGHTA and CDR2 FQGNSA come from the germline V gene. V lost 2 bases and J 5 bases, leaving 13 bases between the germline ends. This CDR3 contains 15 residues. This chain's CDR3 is CASSLKGPWDNEQFF. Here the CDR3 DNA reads TGTGCCAGCAGCTTAAAGGGCCCATGGGACAATGAGCAGTTCTTC.

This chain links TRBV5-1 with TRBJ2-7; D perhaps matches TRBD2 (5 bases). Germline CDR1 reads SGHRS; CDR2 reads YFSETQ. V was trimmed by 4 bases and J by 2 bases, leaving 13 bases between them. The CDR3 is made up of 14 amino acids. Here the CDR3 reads CASSAVSGAYEQYF. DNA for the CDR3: TGCGCCAGCAGCGCCGTAAGCGGAGCCTACGAGCAGTACTTC.

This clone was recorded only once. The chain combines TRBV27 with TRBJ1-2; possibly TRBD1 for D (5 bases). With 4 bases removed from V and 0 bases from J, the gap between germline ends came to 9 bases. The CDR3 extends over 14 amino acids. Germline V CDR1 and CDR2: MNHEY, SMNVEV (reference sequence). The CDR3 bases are TGTGCCAGCAGTTCTGGGGCAGCTAACTATGGCTACACCTTC. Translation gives CASSSGAANYGYTF.

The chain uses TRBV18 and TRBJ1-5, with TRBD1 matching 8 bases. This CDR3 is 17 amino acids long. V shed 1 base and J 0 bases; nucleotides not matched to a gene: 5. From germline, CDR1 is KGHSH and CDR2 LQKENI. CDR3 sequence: CASSPQQGARSNQPQHF. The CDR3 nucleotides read TGTGCCAGCTCACCACAGCAGGGGGCACGTAGCAATCAGCCCCAGCATTTT.

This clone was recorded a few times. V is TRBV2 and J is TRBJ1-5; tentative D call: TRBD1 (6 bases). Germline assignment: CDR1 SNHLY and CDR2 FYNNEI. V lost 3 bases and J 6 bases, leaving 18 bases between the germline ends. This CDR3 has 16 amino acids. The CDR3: CASSDVQAGGGQPQHF. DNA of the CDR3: TGTGCCAGCAGTGATGTACAGGCGGGAGGGGGTCAGCCCCAGCATTTT.

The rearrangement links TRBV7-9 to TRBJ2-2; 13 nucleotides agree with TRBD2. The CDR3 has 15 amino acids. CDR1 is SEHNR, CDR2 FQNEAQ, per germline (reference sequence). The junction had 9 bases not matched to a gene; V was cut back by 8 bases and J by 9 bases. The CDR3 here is CASSRTSGSPRELFF. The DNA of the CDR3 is TGTGCCAGCTCTAGGACTAGCGGGAGCCCGAGGGAGCTGTTTTTT.

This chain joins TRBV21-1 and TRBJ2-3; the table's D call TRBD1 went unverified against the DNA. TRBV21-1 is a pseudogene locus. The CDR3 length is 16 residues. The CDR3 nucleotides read TGTGCCAGCAGCCCCACTGGGCCAGCAAGCACAGATACGCAGTATTTT. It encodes CASSPTGPASTDTQYF.

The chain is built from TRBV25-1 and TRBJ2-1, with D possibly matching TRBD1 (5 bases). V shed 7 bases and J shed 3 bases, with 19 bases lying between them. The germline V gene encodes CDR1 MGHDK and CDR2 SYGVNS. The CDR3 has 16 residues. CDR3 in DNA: TGTGCCAGCACCCTCCAGGGCAGAAATGGCTACAATGAGCAGTTCTTC. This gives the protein CASTLQGRNGYNEQFF. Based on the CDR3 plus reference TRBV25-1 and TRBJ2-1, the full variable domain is EADIYQTPRYLVIGTGKKITLECSQTMGHDKMYWYQQDPGMELHLIHYSYGVNSTEKGDLSSESTVSRIRTEHFPLTLESARPSHTSQYLCASTLQGRNGYNEQFFGPGTRLTVL.

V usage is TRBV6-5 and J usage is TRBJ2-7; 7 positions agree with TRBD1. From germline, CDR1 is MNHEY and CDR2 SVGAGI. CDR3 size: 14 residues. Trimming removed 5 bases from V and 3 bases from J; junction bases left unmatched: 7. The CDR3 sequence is CASSGRQGNYEQYF. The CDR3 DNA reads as TGTGCCAGCAGTGGGCGACAGGGTAACTACGAGCAGTACTTC.

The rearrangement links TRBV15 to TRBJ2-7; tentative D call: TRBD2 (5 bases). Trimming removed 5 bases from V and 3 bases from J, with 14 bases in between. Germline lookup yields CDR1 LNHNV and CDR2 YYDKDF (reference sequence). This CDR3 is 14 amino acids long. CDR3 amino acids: CATSPQDGDYEQYF. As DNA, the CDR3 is TGTGCCACCAGCCCCCAGGACGGGGACTACGAGCAGTACTTC. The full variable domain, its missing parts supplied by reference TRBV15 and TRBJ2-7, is DAMVIQNPRYQVTQFGKPVTLSCSQTLNHNVMYWYQQKSSQAPKLLFHYYDKDFNNEADTPDNFQSRRPNTSFCFLDIRSPGLGDTAMYLCATSPQDGDYEQYFGPGTRLTVT.

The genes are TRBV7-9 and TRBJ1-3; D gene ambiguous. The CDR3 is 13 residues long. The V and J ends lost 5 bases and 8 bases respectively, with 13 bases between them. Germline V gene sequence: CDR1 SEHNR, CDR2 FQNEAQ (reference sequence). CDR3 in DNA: TGTGCCAGCAGCGATTCTCTGCGGTACACCATATATTTT. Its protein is CASSDSLRYTIYF.

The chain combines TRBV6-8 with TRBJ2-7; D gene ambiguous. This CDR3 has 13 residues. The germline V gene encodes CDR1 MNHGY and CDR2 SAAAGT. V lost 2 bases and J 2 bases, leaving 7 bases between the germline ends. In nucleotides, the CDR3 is TGTGCCAGCAGTTACATTCGTACCTACGAGCAGTACTTC. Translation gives CASSYIRTYEQYF.